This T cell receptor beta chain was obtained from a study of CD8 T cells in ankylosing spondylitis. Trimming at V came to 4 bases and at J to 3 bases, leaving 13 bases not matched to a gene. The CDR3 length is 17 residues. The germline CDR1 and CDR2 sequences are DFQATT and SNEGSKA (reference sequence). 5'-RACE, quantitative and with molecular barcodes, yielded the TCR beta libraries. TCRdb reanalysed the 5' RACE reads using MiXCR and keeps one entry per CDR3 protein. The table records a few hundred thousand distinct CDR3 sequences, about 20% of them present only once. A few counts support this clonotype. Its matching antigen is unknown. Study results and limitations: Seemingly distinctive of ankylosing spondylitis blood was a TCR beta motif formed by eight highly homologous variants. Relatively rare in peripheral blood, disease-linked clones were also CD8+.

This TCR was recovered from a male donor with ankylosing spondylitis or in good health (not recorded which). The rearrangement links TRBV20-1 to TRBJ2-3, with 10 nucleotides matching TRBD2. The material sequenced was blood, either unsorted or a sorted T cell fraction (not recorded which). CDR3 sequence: CSANRALAGDKTDTQYF. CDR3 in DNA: TGCAGTGCTAACCGTGCCCTAGCGGGAGATAAGACAGATACGCAGTATTTT.